Presented here are 12 T cell receptor beta chains from one specimen sequenced in a study of vaccination and CD4 T cells after COVID-19. The treatment here: approximately nine-day PBMC culture with coronavirus spike peptide pools or control peptides (ViraFEST assay). CD4+ T cells that had been cultured provided DNA sequenced with the Oncomine TCR Beta short-read assay. A single record per CDR3 protein comes from TCRdb applying MiXCR to the PCR reads. Among 15,000 to 20,000 distinct CDR3 sequences listed, roughly three fifths were seen once. No antigen is known for these receptors. The sample was CD4+ T cells from blood, cultured in vitro. The receptor source for this set is a human donor who had recovered from COVID-19.

This sequence joins TRBV6-1 and TRBJ2-3; no reliable D call. The CDR3 loop spans 12 amino acids. V was trimmed by 2 bases and J by 6 bases, leaving 6 bases between them. CDR1 and CDR2 (germline): MNHNS, SASEGT. The CDR3 DNA reads TGTGCCAGCAGTGAAACCTGGGATACGCAGTATTTT. Translation: CASSETWDTQYF.

J is TRBJ2-3 and V is TRBV20-1; 12 nucleotides align to TRBD2. The CDR3 loop spans 17 amino acids. J gave up 1 base and V 5 bases, and 10 bases lay outside the gene matches. From germline, CDR1 is DFQATT and CDR2 SNEGSKA (reference sequence). The CDR3 DNA follows: TGCAGTGCTCCAACGACTAGCGGGAGAGGTGGCACAGATACGCAGTATTTT. Translated: CSAPTTSGRGGTDTQYF.

V and J are TRBV7-3 and TRBJ2-1, with D unclear. CDR1 SGHTA and CDR2 FQGTGA come from the germline V gene. V gave up 4 bases and J gave up 10 bases, with 20 bases separating them. The CDR3 runs to 15 residues. The CDR3 here is CASSSAPYDGGEQFF. The DNA of the CDR3 is TGTGCCAGCAGCTCAGCCCCTTATGACGGTGGGGAGCAGTTCTTC.

The genes are TRBV4-3 and TRBJ1-2, with a possible D match to TRBD1 (6 bases). The CDR3 has 15 residues. V lost 1 base, J lost 8 bases, and 17 bases lay in between. The germline V gene has CDR1 LGHNA and CDR2 YSLEER. CDR3 loop: CASSQVSGGQGGYTF. The CDR3 DNA is TGCGCCAGCAGCCAAGTATCCGGGGGGCAGGGCGGCTACACCTTC.

The chain combines TRBV2 with TRBJ2-3; the D gene could be TRBD1 or TRBD2 (6 bases each). The germline V gene has CDR1 SNHLY and CDR2 FYNNEI. The CDR3 has 11 amino acids. V shed 9 bases and J shed 7 bases, with 11 bases lying between them. Written as DNA, the CDR3 is TGTGCCAGAGAGGGGGGTCATACGCAGTATTTT. It codes for CAREGGHTQYF.

The gene calls are TRBV5-1 and TRBJ2-5, with TRBD2 matching over 7 bases. The CDR3 contains 15 residues. Germline lookup yields CDR1 SGHRS and CDR2 YFSETQ. V dropped 1 base and J dropped 4; count of bases not matched to a gene: 7. The CDR3 here is CASSLQRDDGETQYF. CDR3 bases: TGCGCCAGCAGCTTGCAGCGGGATGACGGAGAGACCCAGTACTTC.

This rearrangement joins TRBV27 to TRBJ2-2; 10 bases map to TRBD2. CDR3 length equals 16 residues. Germline V gene data show CDR1 as MNHEY and CDR2 as SMNVEV (reference sequence). The junction had 7 bases not matched to a gene; V was cut back by 3 bases and J by 6 bases. CDR3 loop: CASSFLAGGDSGELFF. CDR3 DNA sequence: TGTGCCAGCAGTTTTTTAGCGGGAGGTGATTCCGGGGAGCTGTTTTTT.

The chain carries TRBV24-1 and TRBJ1-1; TRBD1 is a possible D gene (5 bases). Trimming pared 4 bases from V and 9 bases from J, leaving 11 bases between. This CDR3 is 12 amino acids long. The germline V gene has CDR1 KGHDR and CDR2 SFDVKD. CDR3: CATSDPTGKAFF. CDR3 DNA: TGTGCCACCAGTGACCCAACAGGTAAAGCTTTCTTT.

The chain uses TRBV27 and TRBJ1-1; D remains unclear. The germline V gene has CDR1 MNHEY and CDR2 SMNVEV (reference sequence). Between the trimmed V and J ends, which lost 6 bases and 0 bases, there was a span of 8 bases. This CDR3 comprises 13 residues. The CDR3 bases are TGTGCCAGCAGCTACACCTTGAACACTGAAGCTTTCTTT. Its translation: CASSYTLNTEAFF.

The table lists this clonotype with a count of one. V usage is TRBV20-1 and J usage is TRBJ1-6, with 7 bases identical to TRBD1. The CDR3 runs to 13 residues. The germline V gene has CDR1 DFQATT and CDR2 SNEGSKA (reference sequence). V was clipped by 5 bases and J by 8 bases; unmatched bases: 6. CDR3 DNA: TGCAGTGCTGCTGGGACAGCGGATTCACCCCTCCACTTT. This gives the protein CSAAGTADSPLHF.

V usage is TRBV2 and J usage is TRBJ2-3, with 9 positions matching TRBD2. The CDR3 consists of 18 residues. The germline CDR1 and CDR2 sequences are SNHLY and FYNNEI. With 5 bases clipped from V and 0 bases from J, the junction kept 12 bases outside the gene matches. CDR3 amino acids: CASSTGLLAGSSTDTQYF. The DNA for the CDR3 is TGTGCCAGCAGTACGGGGCTCCTAGCGGGATCGAGCACAGATACGCAGTATTTT. The full variable domain, rest sourced from reference TRBV2 and TRBJ2-3, is EPEVTQTPSHQVTQMGQEVILRCVPISNHLYFYWYRQILGQKVEFLVSFYNNEISEKSEIFDDQFSVERPDGSNFTLKIRSTKLEDSAMYFCASSTGLLAGSSTDTQYFGPGTRLTVL.

The table lists this clonotype with a few counts. The chain links TRBV14 to TRBJ1-1; a weak D match, TRBD1 (5 bases). The V gene lost 0 bases and the J gene lost 3 bases, with 20 bases spanning the gap. The CDR3 consists of 18 residues. Germline V CDR1 and CDR2: SGHDN, FVKESK. For the CDR3, the DNA is TGTGCCAGCAGCCAAGATGCCTTTACGGGACTTGGGGACACTGAAGCTTTCTTT. This gives the protein CASSQDAFTGLGDTEAFF.